This TCR beta chain was captured by sequencing in a study of shared clonotypes between healthy human individuals. General study results and limits: Researchers found naive subsets generally carried larger estimated richness than memory subsets.

Those who donated were healthy HIV-negative adults, with no recent acute infections or vaccinations reported. Adult Caucasians living in Nashville, Tennessee made up all of the donors. As to this clone: Its antigen is undetermined.

In the authors' workflow: Without quality scores, immunoSEQ junctional reads could not be filtered like full-length reads. Libraries were prepared by immunoSEQ multiplex PCR; TCRdb keeps only in-frame clonotypes and omits some of them. Clone size and the V and J calls come from that table; the DNA yielded D and trimming. The sample has around 1,100,000 clones, approximately 80% seen once. The CDR3 has 14 residues. Between the trimmed V and J ends, which lost 0 bases and 5 bases, there was a span of 12 bases. Germline CDR1 reads SGHRS; CDR2 reads YFSETQ. This chain joins TRBV5-1 and TRBJ2-7; D remains ambiguous. Sequencing was done on a sample of memory CD4+ T cells from PBMCs. Regarding subset: CD45RA-negative fraction. The source of this sequence is a young man in good health. Some clones in this sample may be carry-over from other donors' samples. The CDR3 here is CASSLGLGSHEQYF. CDR3 bases: TGCGCCAGCAGCTTGGGTCTGGGTAGCCACGAGCAGTACTTC.